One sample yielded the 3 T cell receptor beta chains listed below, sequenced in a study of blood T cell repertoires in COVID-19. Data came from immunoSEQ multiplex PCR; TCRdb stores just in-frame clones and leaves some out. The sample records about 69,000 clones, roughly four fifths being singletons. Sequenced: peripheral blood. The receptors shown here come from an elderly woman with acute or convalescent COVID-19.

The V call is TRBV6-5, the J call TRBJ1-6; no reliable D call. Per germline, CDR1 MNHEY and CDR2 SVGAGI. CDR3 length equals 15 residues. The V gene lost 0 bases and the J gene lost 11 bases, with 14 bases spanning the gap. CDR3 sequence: CASSYSSGLDAPLHF. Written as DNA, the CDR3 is TGTGCCAGCAGTTACTCGAGCGGTCTAGACGCACCCCTCCACTTT.

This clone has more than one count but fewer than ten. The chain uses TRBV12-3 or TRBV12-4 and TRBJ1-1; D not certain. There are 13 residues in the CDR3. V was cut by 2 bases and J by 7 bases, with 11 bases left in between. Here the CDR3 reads CASSLTGDVEAFF. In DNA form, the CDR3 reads TGTGCCAGCAGTTTAACCGGGGATGTTGAAGCTTTCTTT.

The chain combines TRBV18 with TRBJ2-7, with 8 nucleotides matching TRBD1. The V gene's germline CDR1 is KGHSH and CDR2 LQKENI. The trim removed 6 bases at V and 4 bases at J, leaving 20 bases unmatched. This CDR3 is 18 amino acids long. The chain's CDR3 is CASSLPNSLGQARYEQYF. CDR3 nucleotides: TGTGCCAGCTCCCTACCTAATTCTCTGGGACAGGCAAGGTACGAGCAGTACTTC.